Presented here are 16 T cell receptor beta chains from one specimen sequenced in a study of blood T cell repertoires in COVID-19. Only in-frame clones appear in the TCRdb table, and some are missing; sequencing was by immunoSEQ multiplex PCR. In the table there are around 62,000 clones, around 89% of which are singletons. The specimen was PBMCs or T cells enriched from blood (not recorded which). These receptors were collected from a woman aged 40 to 49 who had recovered from COVID-19.

The chain is built from TRBV19 and TRBJ1-1; 8 bases are shared with TRBD1. With V trimmed by 6 bases and J by 0 bases, 3 bases remained unmatched. The length of the CDR3 is 14 residues. CDR1 and CDR2 from the germline V gene are LNHDA and SQIVND (reference sequence). CDR3 region: CASSRDRMNTEAFF. For the CDR3, the DNA is TGTGCCAGTAGCCGGGACAGGATGAACACTGAAGCTTTCTTT.

The count of this clone is one. The J gene is TRBJ2-7, the V gene TRBV5-8, with D uncertain. The CDR3 runs to 14 residues. V dropped 5 bases and J dropped 3 bases, with 15 bases sitting between them. Germline values: CDR1 SGHTS, CDR2 YDEGEE. CDR3 DNA: TGTGCCAGCAGGTCCCGGAGAGGTCACTACGAGCAGTACTTC. Translated: CASRSRRGHYEQYF.

V and J are TRBV3-1 (or the pseudogene TRBV3-2) and TRBJ1-4, with D possibly being TRBD1 (6 bases). The germline V gene has CDR1 LGHDT and CDR2 YNNKEL (reference sequence). Trimming cost V 2 bases and J 4 bases, with 11 bases left between them. This CDR3 contains 15 residues. The CDR3 nucleotides read TGTGCCAGCAGCCAAACAGGGTCCGGTAATGAAAAACTGTTTTTT. This codes for CASSQTGSGNEKLFF.

The V gene is TRBV2, the J gene TRBJ2-3; D is ambiguous. Germline V lookup: CDR1 SNHLY, CDR2 FYNNEI. The V and J ends lost 4 bases and 1 base respectively, with 15 bases between them. The CDR3 has 16 amino acids. CDR3 sequence: CASSVQPSAGTDTQYF. DNA of the CDR3: TGTGCCAGCAGTGTCCAGCCCAGCGCTGGCACAGATACGCAGTATTTT. The variable domain in full, with the rest retrieved from reference TRBV2 and TRBJ2-3, is EPEVTQTPSHQVTQMGQEVILRCVPISNHLYFYWYRQILGQKVEFLVSFYNNEISEKSEIFDDQFSVERPDGSNFTLKIRSTKLEDSAMYFCASSVQPSAGTDTQYFGPGTRLTVL.

V usage is TRBV11-2 and J usage is TRBJ2-7; TRBD2 agrees at 14 bases. This CDR3 spans 15 amino acids. Unmatched junction bases numbered 3, after V lost 5 bases and J lost 3 bases. CDR1 and CDR2 (germline): SGHAT, FQNNGV. The CDR3 nucleotides read TGTGCCAGCAGCCCCGGGACTAGCGGGGGCTACGAGCAGTACTTC. Translation gives CASSPGTSGGYEQYF.

The J gene is TRBJ2-5, the V gene TRBV5-8, with 10 bases matching TRBD2. V lost 2 bases and J lost 2; bases outside the gene matches: 6. The CDR3 has 16 residues. Germline assignment: CDR1 SGHTS and CDR2 YDEGEE. CDR3 bases: TGTGCCAGCAGCTTTAGGACTAGCGGCCTTCAAGAGACCCAGTACTTC. Protein: CASSFRTSGLQETQYF.

The rearrangement joins TRBV4-2 to TRBJ2-7, with TRBD2 matching 8 bases. Germline V CDR1 and CDR2: LGHNA, YNFKEQ. The CDR3 has 16 residues. J lost 2 bases, V lost 1 base, and 7 bases had no gene match. CDR3 sequence: CASSQAIGGGTYEQYF. CDR3 DNA sequence: TGTGCCAGCAGCCAAGCGATTGGCGGGGGGACCTACGAGCAGTACTTC.

This chain uses TRBV10-3 with TRBJ2-7, with D tentatively TRBD1 (5 bases). Germline V gene lookup returns CDR1 ENHRY and CDR2 SYGVKD. With 5 bases removed from V and 2 bases from J, the gap between germline ends came to 13 bases. This CDR3 has 14 residues. The chain's CDR3 is CAISNKIRAYEQYF. The CDR3 region has the DNA TGTGCCATCAGTAATAAGATCAGGGCCTACGAGCAGTACTTC.

V is TRBV5-6 and J is TRBJ1-1, with TRBD1 matching over 10 bases. The CDR3 is 14 residues long. V trimming: 2 bases; J trimming: 5 bases; junction bases outside the gene matches: 3. Germline V gene lookup returns CDR1 SGHDT and CDR2 YYEEEE. This CDR3 is CASSFSDRGTEAFF. The DNA for the CDR3 is TGTGCCAGCAGCTTTTCGGACAGGGGGACTGAAGCTTTCTTT. The entire variable domain, with the rest obtained from reference TRBV5-6 and TRBJ1-1, is as follows: DAGVTQSPTHLIKTRGQQVTLRCSPKSGHDTVSWYQQALGQGPQFIFQYYEEEERQRGNFPDRFSGHQFPNYSSELNVNALLLGDSALYLCASSFSDRGTEAFFGQGTRLTVV.

By share of the sample, this clone is medium-sized. The sample holds other DNA sequences that translate to the same CDR3. The V call is TRBV7-2, the J call TRBJ2-1; 9 bases match TRBD2. Trimming cost V 5 bases and J 4 bases; bases outside gene matches: 6. This CDR3 has 15 residues. Germline CDR1 reads SGHTA; CDR2 reads FQGNSA. CDR3 sequence reads: CASSPIAGVYNEQFF. The CDR3 DNA sequence: TGTGCCAGCAGCCCCATAGCGGGGGTTTACAATGAGCAGTTCTTC.

In this sample, this clone turned up a few times. V is TRBV25-1 and J is TRBJ2-7; D unclear. CDR1 and CDR2 (germline): MGHDK, SYGVNS. V was cut by 6 bases and J by 6 bases, with 21 bases left in between. CDR3 length: 15 amino acids. In DNA, the CDR3 is TGTGCCAGCAGAGACGTCGTGGCCAGCACGGGCGAGCAGTACTTC. Amino acid sequence: CASRDVVASTGEQYF.

The V call is TRBV29-1, the J call TRBJ1-2; D might be TRBD1 (6 bases). Between the trimmed V and J ends, which lost 5 bases and 8 bases, there was a span of 18 bases. The CDR3 sequence is 13 residues long. The germline V gene encodes CDR1 SQVTM and CDR2 ANQGSEA. CDR3 DNA sequence: TGCAGCGTTACCCCACAGGGTGTCAGGGGCTACACCTTC. Its protein is CSVTPQGVRGYTF.

CDR3 nucleotide sequence: TGTGCCAGCAGGGGGCCCCTGGACACCGGGGAGCTGTTTTTT. As protein: CASRGPLDTGELFF. V gene TRBV25-1 combines with J gene TRBJ2-2; maybe TRBD1 (5 bases). The germline V gene has CDR1 MGHDK and CDR2 SYGVNS. Between the trimmed V and J ends, which lost 6 bases and 3 bases, there was a span of 11 bases. CDR3 size: 14 residues.

J is TRBJ2-3 and V is TRBV10-2; 12 bases agree with TRBD2. CDR3 length: 14 residues. Germline V gene lookup returns CDR1 WSHSY and CDR2 SAAADI. With V trimmed by 8 bases and J by 3 bases, 3 bases remained unmatched. CDR3 loop: CASRTSGITDTQYF. The CDR3 coding sequence is TGCGCCAGCCGGACTAGCGGGATTACAGATACGCAGTATTTT.

This chain uses TRBV12-5 with TRBJ1-1; D uncertain. The germline gives CDR1 LGHNT, CDR2 FRNRAP. The V gene lost 5 bases and the J gene lost 4 bases, with 17 bases spanning the gap. This CDR3 contains 15 residues. CDR3 in amino acids: CASGPGSPVGTEAFF. The CDR3 DNA is TGTGCTAGTGGTCCGGGGTCTCCGGTAGGCACTGAAGCTTTCTTT. Variable domain in full (rest from reference TRBV12-5 and TRBJ1-1): DARVTQTPRHKVTEMGQEVTMRCQPILGHNTVFWYRQTMMQGLELLAYFRNRAPLDDSGMPKDRFSAEMPDATLATLKIQPSEPRDSAVYFCASGPGSPVGTEAFFGQGTRLTVV.

The V and J genes are TRBV4-1 and TRBJ1-1; TRBD1 matches 7 bases. The CDR3 is 15 residues long. Trimming took 8 bases from V and 6 from J; bases not matched to a gene: 15. Germline V lookup: CDR1 MGHRA, CDR2 YSYEKL. The CDR3 here is CASLPRDSAPAEAFF. In DNA, the CDR3 is TGCGCCAGCTTGCCCCGGGACAGTGCTCCCGCTGAAGCTTTCTTT.